This T cell receptor beta chain stems from a study of cytomegalovirus exposure and HLA in healthy donors. From germline, CDR1 is MDHEN and CDR2 SYDVKM. The CDR3 totals 14 residues. V gave up 6 bases and J gave up 1 base; unmatched junction bases: 2. The PCR used 60 Vbeta and 13 Jbeta primers. Sequenced by immunoSEQ multiplex PCR; TCRdb stores in-frame clones only, minus some. The repertoire consists of 60,000 to 85,000 clones, with around 76% occurring once and the leading ten covering approximately 1.6%. This TCR derives from a middle-aged man in good health and CMV-seronegative. Sequenced: PBMCs. The chain recombines TRBV28 with TRBJ2-7; TRBD2 matches 11 bases. The CDR3 DNA sequence: TGTGCCAGCAGGCTAGCGGGAGGTTCCTACGAGCAGTACTTC. It is translated as CASRLAGGSYEQYF. The complete variable domain, with remaining parts taken from reference TRBV28 and TRBJ2-7, reads DVKVTQSSRYLVKRTGEKVFLECVQDMDHENMFWYRQDPGLGLRLIYFSYDVKMKEKGDIPEGYSVSREKKERFSLILESASTNQTSMYLCASRLAGGSYEQYFGPGTRLTVT.